This note documents a single T cell receptor (beta chain) sequence. V trimming: 2 bases; J trimming: 1 base; junction bases outside the gene matches: 5. The germline V gene has CDR1 SGHNT and CDR2 YYREEE (reference sequence). This CDR3 region has 17 residues. The sample is drawn from a study of blood T cell repertoires in COVID-19. Study details: PBMCs, B-cell-depleted T cells, or T cells were the source of the cDNA or gDNA that made up the material.

Method: immunoSEQ multiplex PCR; TCRdb's copy keeps in-frame clones and lacks some. The top ten hold 4.1% of the sample, which has some 260,000 clones, roughly 80% seen once. Sample: PBMCs or T cells enriched from blood (not recorded which). The chain has TRBV5-4 and TRBJ2-3; 12 bases fit TRBD2. The source is a man aged 25 to 40 with acute COVID-19. CDR3 sequence: CASSFLAGGPGTDTQYF. The CDR3 DNA sequence: TGTGCCAGCAGCTTTCTAGCGGGAGGGCCGGGCACAGATACGCAGTATTTT.